One sample yielded the 17 T cell receptor beta chains listed below, sequenced in a study of blood T cells in healthy people across ages. The second PCR ran about 6 to 12 cycles with a sample-barcoded 5' primer and J-beta primers. MiXCR was run by TCRdb on the 5' RACE reads, yielding one entry per CDR3 protein. The sample has about 1.8 million distinct CDR3 sequences; 49% are singletons. Sequencing was done on a sample of blood. The receptors derive from a woman in her forties in good health.

This chain joins TRBV27 and TRBJ2-7; no firm D call. CDR1 is MNHEY and CDR2 is SMNVEV in the germline V gene (reference sequence). The CDR3 has 17 residues. V was cut by 5 bases and J by 4 bases, with 24 bases left in between. CDR3 DNA: TGTGCCAGCAGTCTCCACCGAACCGGGCGGTCCTCATACGAGCAGTACTTC. This sequence encodes CASSLHRTGRSSYEQYF.

In its sample, this clonotype was seen once. The chain uses TRBV7-9 and TRBJ2-3; 11 bases fit TRBD2. The CDR3 covers 17 residues. Losses at the gene ends were 4 bases for V and 1 base for J; bases not matched to a gene: 7. The germline V gene has CDR1 SEHNR and CDR2 FQNEAQ (reference sequence). The CDR3 here is CASSSRLAGSRTDTQYF. CDR3 DNA sequence: TGTGCCAGCAGCTCCCGACTAGCGGGGTCACGCACAGATACGCAGTATTTT.

The J gene is TRBJ2-1, the V gene TRBV12-2; TRBD1 reflects the table's D call only, with no check against the DNA. TRBV12-2 is termed a pseudogene. The CDR3 runs to 16 residues. CDR3 residues: CASRLAYVSGYNEQFF. In nucleotides, the CDR3 is TGTGCAAGTCGCTTAGCGTATGTGTCCGGCTACAATGAGCAGTTCTTC.

The chain employs TRBV12-5 and TRBJ1-2; 8 bases align to TRBD1. The V and J ends lost 1 base and 2 bases, in that order; junction bases with no gene match: 6. This CDR3 has 16 amino acids. Germline V gives CDR1 LGHNT, CDR2 FRNRAP. The CDR3 nucleotides read TGTGCTAGTGGTTTGGCCAGTGGACAGGGCAACTATGGCTACACCTTC. As protein: CASGLASGQGNYGYTF.

There are a few counts of this clonotype. The chain is built from TRBV6-2 or TRBV6-3 and TRBJ2-1; 8 nucleotides line up with TRBD1. CDR3 size: 15 residues. J gave up 5 bases and V 6 bases, and 9 bases lay outside the gene matches. Looked up from germline, CDR1 is MNHEY and CDR2 is SVGEGT. This chain's CDR3 is CASRAQGAGNNEQFF. The DNA for the CDR3 is TGTGCCAGCAGGGCCCAGGGGGCTGGGAACAATGAGCAGTTCTTC.

This clonotype was picked up one time. The chain links TRBV7-2 to TRBJ2-3; 10 bases agree with TRBD2. The V gene end was trimmed by 6 bases and the J gene end by 2 bases; junction bases not matched to a gene: 5. The CDR3 totals 15 residues. Germline CDR1 SGHTA, CDR2 FQGNSA. The CDR3 nucleotides are TGTGCCAGCAGGGTTAGCGGGGGGCCCACAGATACGCAGTATTTT. Amino acids: CASRVSGGPTDTQYF. Filled out from reference TRBV7-2 and TRBJ2-3, the complete variable domain reads GAGVSQSPSNKVTEKGKDVELRCDPISGHTALYWYRQSLGQGLEFLIYFQGNSAPDKSGLPSDRFSAERTGGSVSTLTIQRTQQEDSAVYLCASRVSGGPTDTQYFGPGTRLTVL.

The CDR3 sequence: CASSSDSGGTIDTQYF. DNA of the CDR3: TGTGCCAGCAGCTCAGACAGCGGGGGGACTATAGATACGCAGTATTTT. The chain carries TRBV4-2 and TRBJ2-3; TRBD2 matches at 9 bases. V shed 5 bases, J shed 5 bases, and the junction held 11 bases outside the gene matches. CDR3 length: 16 amino acids. Germline-derived CDR1 and CDR2 are LGHNA and YNFKEQ.

This clonotype was detected only a few times. J is TRBJ1-2 and V is TRBV9; D call uncertain. The germline gives CDR1 SGDLS, CDR2 YYNGEE. Trimming stripped 4 bases from V and 7 bases from J, with 11 bases between. CDR3 size: 12 residues. The DNA for the CDR3 is TGTGCCAGCAGCCCCCGGGAGGGTGGCTACACCTTC. Translated, it gives CASSPREGGYTF.

The chain joins TRBV5-5 to TRBJ2-6, with D perhaps matching TRBD1 (6 bases). The CDR3 has 16 amino acids. Trimming took 4 bases from V and 0 from J, leaving 11 bases between them. From germline, CDR1 is SGHKS and CDR2 YYEKEE (reference sequence). CDR3 sequence reads: CASSIQGHSGANVLTF. Written as DNA, the CDR3 is TGTGCCAGCAGCATACAGGGCCACTCTGGGGCCAACGTCCTGACTTTC. The complete variable domain, with remaining parts taken from reference TRBV5-5 and TRBJ2-6, reads DAGVTQSPTHLIKTRGQQVTLRCSPISGHKSVSWYQQVLGQGPQFIFQYYEKEERGRGNFPDRFSARQFPNYSSELNVNALLLGDSALYLCASSIQGHSGANVLTFGAGSRLTVL.

V is TRBV20-1 and J is TRBJ2-1; TRBD2 aligns across 11 bases. The CDR3 spans 15 residues. V was pared by 3 bases and J by 5 bases, with 6 bases of the junction left unmatched. Per germline, CDR1 DFQATT and CDR2 SNEGSKA (reference sequence). CDR3 DNA sequence: TGCAGTGCTAGTCCTCTAGCGGGGGGAAACAATGAGCAGTTCTTC. This gives the protein CSASPLAGGNNEQFF.

J is TRBJ2-1 and V is TRBV15; 7 bases match TRBD2. Germline-derived CDR1 and CDR2 are LNHNV and YYDKDF (reference sequence). The junction had 3 bases not matched to a gene; V was cut back by 1 base and J by 3 bases. The CDR3 sequence is 15 residues long. CDR3: CATSRGTSDYNEQFF. CDR3 sequence (DNA): TGTGCCACCAGCAGAGGTACTAGCGACTACAATGAGCAGTTCTTC.

This clonotype has just a few counts. V is TRBV7-6 and J is TRBJ2-4; 8 bases line up with TRBD2. CDR1 and CDR2 (germline): SGHVS, FNYEAQ. The CDR3 is 13 amino acids. The junction had 10 bases not matched to a gene; V was cut back by 5 bases and J by 13 bases. For the CDR3, the DNA is TGTGCCAGCAGCGTTTACGAAGCGGGGGAGCAGTACTTC. Protein sequence: CASSVYEAGEQYF.

This clonotype was observed a few times. The chain recombines TRBV27 with TRBJ1-1; 8 bases match TRBD1. The CDR3 contains 14 residues. The V gene end was trimmed by 4 bases and the J gene end by 8 bases; junction bases not matched to a gene: 9. CDR1 and CDR2 (germline): MNHEY, SMNVEV (reference sequence). DNA for the CDR3: TGTGCCAGCAGTTCCGTATACCGGGACAGGGAAGCTTTCTTT. Protein: CASSSVYRDREAFF.

This clonotype was seen a few times. The chain recombines TRBV7-2 with TRBJ2-5; weak D call: TRBD1 (6 bases). V was clipped by 4 bases and J by 5 bases, with 20 bases between them. The CDR3 length is 16 residues. CDR1 is SGHTA, CDR2 FQGNSA, per germline. CDR3: CASSYRTYRAGETQYF. In nucleotides, the CDR3 is TGTGCCAGCAGCTACCGCACCTACAGGGCAGGGGAGACCCAGTACTTC.

This clonotype was recorded only once. This chain connects TRBV20-1 to TRBJ2-3, with 10 bases fitting TRBD2. The CDR3 runs 18 residues. Trimming cost V 4 bases and J 0 bases; bases outside gene matches: 13. CDR1 is DFQATT and CDR2 is SNEGSKA in the germline V gene (reference sequence). CDR3 sequence (DNA): TGCAGTGCTATACTTGGACTAGCGGCTTATCCTAGCACAGATACGCAGTATTTT. Its protein is CSAILGLAAYPSTDTQYF.

This clonotype occurred once. CDR3: CASSLGPGRESNQPQHF. Written as DNA, the CDR3 is TGTGCCAGCAGCTTAGGGCCAGGGAGGGAGAGCAATCAGCCCCAGCATTTT. The rearrangement links TRBV7-9 to TRBJ1-5; weak D call: TRBD1 (5 bases). CDR1 is SEHNR, CDR2 FQNEAQ, per germline (reference sequence). Deletions cut 1 base from V and 1 base from J, with 14 bases between. The CDR3 has 17 amino acids.

This clonotype appeared a few times. This rearrangement joins TRBV28 to TRBJ2-1; 7 bases fit TRBD2. V lost 3 bases to trimming and J lost 4 bases; unmatched junction nucleotides: 6. This CDR3 has 15 residues. The germline V gene encodes CDR1 MDHEN and CDR2 SYDVKM. This CDR3 reads CASSFGGVGYNEQFF. The CDR3 DNA reads TGTGCCAGCAGTTTTGGGGGGGTCGGGTACAATGAGCAGTTCTTC.